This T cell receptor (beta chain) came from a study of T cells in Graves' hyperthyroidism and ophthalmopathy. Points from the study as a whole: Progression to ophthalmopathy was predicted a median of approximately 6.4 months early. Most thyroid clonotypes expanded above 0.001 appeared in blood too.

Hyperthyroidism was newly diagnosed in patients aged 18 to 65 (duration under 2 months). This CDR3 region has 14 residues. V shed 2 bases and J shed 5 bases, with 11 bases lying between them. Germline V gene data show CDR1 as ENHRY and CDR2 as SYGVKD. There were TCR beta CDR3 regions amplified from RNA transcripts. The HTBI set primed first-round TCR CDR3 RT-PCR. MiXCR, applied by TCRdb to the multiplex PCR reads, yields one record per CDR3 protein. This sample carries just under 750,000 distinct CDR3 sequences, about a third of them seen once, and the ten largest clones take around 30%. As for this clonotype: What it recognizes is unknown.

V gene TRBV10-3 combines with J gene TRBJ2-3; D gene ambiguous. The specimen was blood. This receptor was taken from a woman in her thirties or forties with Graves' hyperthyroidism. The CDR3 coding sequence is TGTGCCATCAGTGAGACCCAGGTGGTAGATACGCAGTATTTT. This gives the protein CAISETQVVDTQYF.